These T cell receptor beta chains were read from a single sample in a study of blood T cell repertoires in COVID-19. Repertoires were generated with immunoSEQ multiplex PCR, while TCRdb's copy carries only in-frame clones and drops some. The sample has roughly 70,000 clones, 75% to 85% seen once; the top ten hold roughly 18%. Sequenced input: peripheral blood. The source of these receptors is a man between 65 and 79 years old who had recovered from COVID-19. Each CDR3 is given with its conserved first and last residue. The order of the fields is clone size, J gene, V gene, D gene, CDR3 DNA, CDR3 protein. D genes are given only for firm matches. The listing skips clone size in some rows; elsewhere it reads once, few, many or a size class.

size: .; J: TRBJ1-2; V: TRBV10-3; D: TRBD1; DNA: TGTGCCACCCAGGATCGGGACAGGGGTAACTATGGCTACACCTTC; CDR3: CATQDRDRGNYGYTF
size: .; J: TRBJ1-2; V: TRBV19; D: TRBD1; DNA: TGTGCCAGTGGACAGGAACGGTATGGCTACACCTTC; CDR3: CASGQERYGYTF
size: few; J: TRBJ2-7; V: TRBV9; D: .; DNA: TGTGCCAGCAGCGTAGGGGCCTCCGGCGCCTACGAGCAGTACTTC; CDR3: CASSVGASGAYEQYF
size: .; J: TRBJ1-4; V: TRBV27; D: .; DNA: TGTGCCAGCAGAGGAGAGGCGGCGGGTGATGAAAAACTGTTTTTT; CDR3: CASRGEAAGDEKLFF
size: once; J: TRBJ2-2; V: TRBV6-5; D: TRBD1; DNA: TGTGCCAGCAGTCTACAGGGGGCGGACACCGGGGAGCTGTTTTTT; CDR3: CASSLQGADTGELFF
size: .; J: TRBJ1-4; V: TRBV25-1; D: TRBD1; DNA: TGTGCCAGCAGGGGGACAGGGGGGGGAAAACTGTTTTTT; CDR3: CASRGTGGGKLFF
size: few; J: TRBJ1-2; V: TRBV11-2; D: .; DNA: TGTGCCAGCAGCTTCGGACATACGGGTGGCTACACCTTC; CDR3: CASSFGHTGGYTF
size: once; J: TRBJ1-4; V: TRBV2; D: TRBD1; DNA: TGTGCCAGCGGCGACAGGGTGAATGAAAAACTGTTTTTT; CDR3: CASGDRVNEKLFF
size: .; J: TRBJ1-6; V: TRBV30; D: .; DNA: TGTGCCTGGAGTGCACGCGGTACAGGGCAATCGGGATCACCCCTCCACTTT; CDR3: CAWSARGTGQSGSPLHF
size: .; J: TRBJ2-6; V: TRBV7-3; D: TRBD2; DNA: TGTGCCAGCAGCTTAGGACTAGCGGGCCCTGGGGCCAACGTCCTGACTTTC; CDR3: CASSLGLAGPGANVLTF
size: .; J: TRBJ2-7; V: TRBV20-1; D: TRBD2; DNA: TGCAGTGCTAGTAAGACACTAGCGGGCGAGCAGTACTTC; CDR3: CSASKTLAGEQYF
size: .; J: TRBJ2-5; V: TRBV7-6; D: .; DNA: TGTGCCAGCAGCTTAGGGAGAGGGGGTGAGACCCAGTACTTC; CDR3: CASSLGRGGETQYF
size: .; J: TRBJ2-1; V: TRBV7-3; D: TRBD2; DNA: TGTGCCAGCAGCCCCAGGAGCGGGGGCCTCACCAATGAGCAGTTCTTC; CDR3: CASSPRSGGLTNEQFF
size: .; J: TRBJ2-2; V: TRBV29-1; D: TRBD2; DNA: TGCAGCGTTGGGATCCTAGCGGAGAGGACCGGGGAGCTGTTTTTT; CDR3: CSVGILAERTGELFF
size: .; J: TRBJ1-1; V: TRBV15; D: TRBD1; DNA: TGTGCCACCAGCAGAGAAGGACAGGCCTCGGGAACTGAAGCTTTCTTT; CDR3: CATSREGQASGTEAFF
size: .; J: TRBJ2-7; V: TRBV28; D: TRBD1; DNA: TGTGCCACCAGAGGGGGACAGGGCGACGAGCAGTACTTC; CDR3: CATRGGQGDEQYF
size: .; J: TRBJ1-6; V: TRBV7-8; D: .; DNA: TGTGCCAGCAGCTTAGCGCCGGGCGGGACACCCCTCCACTTT; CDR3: CASSLAPGGTPLHF
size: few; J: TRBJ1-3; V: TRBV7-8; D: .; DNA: TGTGCCAGCTTGGGGGAGGCCGCGAACTCTGGAAACACCATATATTTT; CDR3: CASLGEAANSGNTIYF
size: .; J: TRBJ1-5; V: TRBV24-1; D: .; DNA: TGTGCCACCAGTGACGGGGAGAATCAGCCCCAGCATTTT; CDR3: CATSDGENQPQHF
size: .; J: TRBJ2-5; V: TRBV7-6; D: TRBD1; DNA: TGTGCCAGCAGCCAGACAGGGGGCAAATGGGAGACCCAGTACTTC; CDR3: CASSQTGGKWETQYF
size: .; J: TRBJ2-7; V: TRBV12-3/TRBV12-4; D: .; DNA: TGTGCCAGCAGTTCGGACTATCTCTCCGAGCAGTACTTC; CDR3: CASSSDYLSEQYF
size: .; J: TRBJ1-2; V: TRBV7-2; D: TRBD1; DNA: TGTGCCAGCAGCGTCGACAGGGCCCCAGGAGGCTATGGCTACACCTTC; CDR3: CASSVDRAPGGYGYTF
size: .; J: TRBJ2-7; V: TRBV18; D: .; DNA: TGTGCCAGCTCACCAAGGCAGGTACCATCCTACGAGCAGTACTTC; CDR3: CASSPRQVPSYEQYF
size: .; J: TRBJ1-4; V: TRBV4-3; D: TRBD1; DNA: TGCGCCAGCAGCCAAGAACATGGACAGGGGACTGAAAAACTGTTTTTT; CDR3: CASSQEHGQGTEKLFF
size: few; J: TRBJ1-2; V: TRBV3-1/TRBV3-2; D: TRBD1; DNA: TGTGCCAGCAGCCAAAACAGGGGGCCGTACTATGGCTACACCTTC; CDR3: CASSQNRGPYYGYTF
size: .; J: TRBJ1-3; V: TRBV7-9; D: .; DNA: TGTGCCAGCAGATGGGACATTGGAAACACCATATATTTT; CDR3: CASRWDIGNTIYF
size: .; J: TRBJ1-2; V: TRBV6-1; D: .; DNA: TGTGCCAGCAGTGAAGAGAGGGTCACACCTAGCAACACCTTC; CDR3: CASSEERVTPSNTF
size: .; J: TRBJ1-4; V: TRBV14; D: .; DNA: TGTGCCAGCAGTGGGAGGGGTGAAAAACTGTTTTTT; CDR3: CASSGRGEKLFF
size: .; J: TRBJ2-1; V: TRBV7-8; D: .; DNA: TGTGCCAGCAGCTTACTTCCGGGGAATGAGCAGTTCTTC; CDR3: CASSLLPGNEQFF
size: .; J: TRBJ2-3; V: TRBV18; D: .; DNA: TGTGCCAGCTCACCCGCTCCGGTAACTAGCACAGATACGCAGTATTTT; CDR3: CASSPAPVTSTDTQYF
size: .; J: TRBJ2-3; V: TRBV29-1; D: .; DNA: TGCAGCGTTGAACCCCCAGGAGGTACGCAGTATTTT; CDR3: CSVEPPGGTQYF
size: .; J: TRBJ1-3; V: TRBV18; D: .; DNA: TGTGCCAGCTCACCGGCGGGCTCTGGAAACACCATATATTTT; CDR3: CASSPAGSGNTIYF
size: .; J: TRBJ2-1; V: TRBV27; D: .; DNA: TGTGCCAGCAGTTGGAAGCCCGGGTCCTACAATGAGCAGTTCTTC; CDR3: CASSWKPGSYNEQFF
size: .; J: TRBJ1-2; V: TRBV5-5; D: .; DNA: TGTGCCAGCAGCTTGGGACGAGGCGTAAGTGGCTACACCTTC; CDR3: CASSLGRGVSGYTF
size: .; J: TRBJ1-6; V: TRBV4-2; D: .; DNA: TGTGCCAGCAGCCAAGATGGGGGGGTGGGCTCACCCCTCCACTTT; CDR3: CASSQDGGVGSPLHF
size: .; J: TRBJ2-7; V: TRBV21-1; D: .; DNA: TGTGCCAGCAGCAACCGACTAGCGGGGGGTGGTTACGAGCAGTACTTC; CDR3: CASSNRLAGGGYEQYF
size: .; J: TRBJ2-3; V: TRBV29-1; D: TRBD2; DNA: TGCAGCGGCGCGGTCGGCGGGGGAGGTGATACGCAGTATTTT; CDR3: CSGAVGGGGDTQYF
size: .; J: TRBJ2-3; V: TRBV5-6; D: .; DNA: TGTGCCAGCAGCCCTGGCAGGGCGTGGACAGATACGCAGTATTTT; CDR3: CASSPGRAWTDTQYF
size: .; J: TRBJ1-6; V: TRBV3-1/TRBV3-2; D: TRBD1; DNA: TGTGCCAGCAGCCAAGGACAGGGTGTTTCACCCCTCCACTTT; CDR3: CASSQGQGVSPLHF
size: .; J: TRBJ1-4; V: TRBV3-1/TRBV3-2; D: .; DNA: TGTGCCAGCAGCCAAGAGTGGACTGAGGGAAAACTGTTTTTT; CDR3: CASSQEWTEGKLFF
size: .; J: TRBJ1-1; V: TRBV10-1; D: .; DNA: TGCGCCAGCAGTGAGCAGGTACCCATGAACACTGAAGCTTTCTTT; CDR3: CASSEQVPMNTEAFF
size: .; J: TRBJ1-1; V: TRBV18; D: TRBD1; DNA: TGTGCCAGCTCGGGGACAGGGCTGAACACTGAAGCTTTCTTT; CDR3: CASSGTGLNTEAFF
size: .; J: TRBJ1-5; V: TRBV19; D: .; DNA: TGTGCCAGTAGTATGGCAGGGGCGCGCAATCAGCCCCAGCATTTT; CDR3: CASSMAGARNQPQHF
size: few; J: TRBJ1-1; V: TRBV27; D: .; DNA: TGTGCCAGCATCGGAAGGGGTTATACTGAAGCTTTCTTT; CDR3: CASIGRGYTEAFF
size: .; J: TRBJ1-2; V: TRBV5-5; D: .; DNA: TGTGCCAGCAGCCGCGTACAGGGTCCAAACGTCTATGGCTACACCTTC; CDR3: CASSRVQGPNVYGYTF
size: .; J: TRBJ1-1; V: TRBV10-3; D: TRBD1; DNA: TGTGCCATCACCTCGACAGGGTATGACACTGAAGCTTTCTTT; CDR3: CAITSTGYDTEAFF
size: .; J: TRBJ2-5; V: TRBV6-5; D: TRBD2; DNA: TGTGCCAGCAGTAAGACTAGCGGGAGAGGGGAGACCCAGTACTTC; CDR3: CASSKTSGRGETQYF
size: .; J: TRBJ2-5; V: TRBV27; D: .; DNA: TGTGCCAGCAGTTTAGGAGGGTCCCAAGAGACCCAGTACTTC; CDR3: CASSLGGSQETQYF
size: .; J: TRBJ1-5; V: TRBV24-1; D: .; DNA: TGTGCCACCGGCGGAGGTAGGAGCAATCAGCCCCAGCATTTT; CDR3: CATGGGRSNQPQHF